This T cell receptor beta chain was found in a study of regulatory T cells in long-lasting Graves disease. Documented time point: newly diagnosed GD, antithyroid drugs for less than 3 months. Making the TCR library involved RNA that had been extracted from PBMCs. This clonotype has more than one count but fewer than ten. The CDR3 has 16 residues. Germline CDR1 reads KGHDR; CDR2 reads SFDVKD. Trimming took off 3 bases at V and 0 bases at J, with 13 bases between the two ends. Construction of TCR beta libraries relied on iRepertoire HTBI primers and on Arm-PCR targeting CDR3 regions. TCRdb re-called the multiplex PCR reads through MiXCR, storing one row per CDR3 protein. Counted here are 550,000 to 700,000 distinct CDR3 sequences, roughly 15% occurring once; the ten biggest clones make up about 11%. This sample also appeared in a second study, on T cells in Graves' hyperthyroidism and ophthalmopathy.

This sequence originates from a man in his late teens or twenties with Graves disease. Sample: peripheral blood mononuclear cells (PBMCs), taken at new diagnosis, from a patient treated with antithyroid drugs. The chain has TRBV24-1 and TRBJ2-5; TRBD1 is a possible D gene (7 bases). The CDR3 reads CATSDPRGDNQETQYF. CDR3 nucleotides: TGTGCCACCAGTGATCCCAGGGGGGACAACCAAGAGACCCAGTACTTC.